The rows below give T cell receptor beta chains drawn from one sample of a study of cytomegalovirus exposure and HLA in healthy donors. Some clones are missing from TCRdb's copy, which holds only in-frame ones; the method was immunoSEQ multiplex PCR. The profile shows about 190,000 clones, around 87% of them singletons. Sequenced: PBMCs. These receptors were collected from a man aged 25-45 years in good health and CMV-seronegative. CDR3s include the opening cysteine and the closing phenylalanine or tryptophan. Each record gives: clone size, J gene, V gene, D gene, CDR3 DNA, CDR3 protein. The D gene is left open where the match is weak. Expanded clones get a size class; other rows say once, few or many, or leave the size out.

clone size: once; J gene: TRBJ1-2; V gene: TRBV7-9; D gene: TRBD1; CDR3 DNA: TGTGCCAGCAGCCCTCGGGAGGGGGCTTCGTATGGCTACACCTTC; CDR3 protein: CASSPREGASYGYTF
clone size: NA; J gene: TRBJ1-2; V gene: TRBV18; D gene: TRBD1; CDR3 DNA: TGTGCCAGCTCACCACAGGGACAGGGGAACTATGGCTACACCTTC; CDR3 protein: CASSPQGQGNYGYTF
clone size: NA; J gene: TRBJ1-2; V gene: TRBV6-1; D gene: NA; CDR3 DNA: TGTGCCAGCAGTGAAGCGGGGGGACGTTCGGATGGCTACACCTTC; CDR3 protein: CASSEAGGRSDGYTF
clone size: NA; J gene: TRBJ2-2; V gene: TRBV7-7; D gene: TRBD1; CDR3 DNA: TGTGCTAGCAGCTTAGCCCAGGGGGCTTCTGGCACCGGGGAGCTGTTTTTT; CDR3 protein: CASSLAQGASGTGELFF
clone size: NA; J gene: TRBJ2-1; V gene: TRBV9; D gene: TRBD2; CDR3 DNA: TGTGCCAGCAGCATGACTAGCGGGTACAATGAGCAGTTCTTC; CDR3 protein: CASSMTSGYNEQFF
clone size: NA; J gene: TRBJ2-7; V gene: TRBV5-1; D gene: NA; CDR3 DNA: TGCGCCAGCAGCTCCGGATGGACAGAGAGCTCCTACGAGCAGTACTTC; CDR3 protein: CASSSGWTESSYEQYF
clone size: NA; J gene: TRBJ1-5; V gene: TRBV27; D gene: NA; CDR3 DNA: TGTGCCAGCAGTTTAAAATATAGCAATCAGCCCCAGCATTTT; CDR3 protein: CASSLKYSNQPQHF
clone size: NA; J gene: TRBJ2-2; V gene: TRBV19; D gene: TRBD1; CDR3 DNA: TGTGCCAGTAGCGATCCGGGACAGGGCAACACCGGGGAGCTGTTTTTT; CDR3 protein: CASSDPGQGNTGELFF
clone size: NA; J gene: TRBJ2-6; V gene: TRBV5-1; D gene: TRBD1; CDR3 DNA: TGCGCCAGCAGCTTGACAGGGGATCTCCCTGGGGCCAACGTCCTGACTTTC; CDR3 protein: CASSLTGDLPGANVLTF
clone size: once; J gene: TRBJ2-7; V gene: TRBV27; D gene: NA; CDR3 DNA: TGTGCCAGCAGTCCGCGGACTATACGGAACGAGCAGTACTTC; CDR3 protein: CASSPRTIRNEQYF
clone size: once; J gene: TRBJ2-7; V gene: TRBV11-1; D gene: NA; CDR3 DNA: TGTGCCAGCAGCTCAAGGAGCGTGATCTACGAGCAGTACTTC; CDR3 protein: CASSSRSVIYEQYF
clone size: once; J gene: TRBJ2-7; V gene: TRBV12-5; D gene: NA; CDR3 DNA: TGTGCTAGTGGTTTGGACAACAAGTACTTC; CDR3 protein: CASGLDNKYF
clone size: NA; J gene: TRBJ2-1; V gene: TRBV5-6; D gene: TRBD2; CDR3 DNA: TGTGCCAGCAGCTTGGTGGGACTAGCGGCTGAGAGCTCCTACAATGAGCAGTTCTTC; CDR3 protein: CASSLVGLAAESSYNEQFF
clone size: NA; J gene: TRBJ2-2; V gene: TRBV27; D gene: NA; CDR3 DNA: TGTGCCAGCAGCCCAAACACCGGGGAGCTGTTTTTT; CDR3 protein: CASSPNTGELFF
clone size: NA; J gene: TRBJ2-4; V gene: TRBV27; D gene: NA; CDR3 DNA: TGTGCCAGCAGTCTTTCCGACGGGGAAAACATTCAGTACTTC; CDR3 protein: CASSLSDGENIQYF
clone size: NA; J gene: TRBJ1-2; V gene: TRBV28; D gene: NA; CDR3 DNA: TGTGCCAGCAGTTTTTCATCGGGGTATATTATCTTGACCTTC; CDR3 protein: CASSFSSGYIILTF
clone size: NA; J gene: TRBJ2-3; V gene: TRBV11-3; D gene: NA; CDR3 DNA: TGTGCCAGCAGCTTTGGGTCAGGGAGCACAGATACGCAGTATTTT; CDR3 protein: CASSFGSGSTDTQYF
clone size: NA; J gene: TRBJ2-7; V gene: TRBV30; D gene: NA; CDR3 DNA: TGTGCCTGGGGGGGGACAGTCTACGAGCAGTACTTC; CDR3 protein: CAWGGTVYEQYF
clone size: NA; J gene: TRBJ2-7; V gene: TRBV4-1; D gene: NA; CDR3 DNA: TGCGCCAGCAGCCTCTCAAGCGGAGACCCCTACGAGCAGTACTTC; CDR3 protein: CASSLSSGDPYEQYF
clone size: NA; J gene: TRBJ1-1; V gene: TRBV5-1; D gene: TRBD1; CDR3 DNA: TGCGCCAGCAGGGACAGGGCCAACACTGAAGCTTTCTTT; CDR3 protein: CASRDRANTEAFF
clone size: NA; J gene: TRBJ2-2; V gene: TRBV6-5; D gene: TRBD1; CDR3 DNA: TGTGCCAGCAGTAGGACAGGGGGAAACACCGGGGAGCTGTTTTTT; CDR3 protein: CASSRTGGNTGELFF
clone size: NA; J gene: TRBJ2-2; V gene: TRBV5-4; D gene: NA; CDR3 DNA: TGTGCCAGCAGCTTGGAGCCTAGGTACTTCGGGAGTACCACCGGGGAGCTGTTTTTT; CDR3 protein: CASSLEPRYFGSTTGELFF
clone size: once; J gene: TRBJ2-7; V gene: TRBV2; D gene: TRBD2; CDR3 DNA: TGTGCCAGCAGTGGTCTAGCGGGGGCTTACGAGCAGTACTTC; CDR3 protein: CASSGLAGAYEQYF
clone size: NA; J gene: TRBJ2-7; V gene: TRBV19; D gene: TRBD1; CDR3 DNA: TGTGCCAGTAGTTCCCCGGGACAGGCAGCCTACGAGCAGTACTTC; CDR3 protein: CASSSPGQAAYEQYF
clone size: few; J gene: TRBJ2-1; V gene: TRBV2; D gene: TRBD1; CDR3 DNA: TGTGCCAGCAGGGCCGGGACAGGGGGCCACAATGAGCAGTTCTTC; CDR3 protein: CASRAGTGGHNEQFF
clone size: NA; J gene: TRBJ1-1; V gene: TRBV4-1; D gene: NA; CDR3 DNA: TGCGCCAGCAGCCAACTTCCGGGCCGAGTTTCGTCGGGGGGCACTGAAGCTTTCTTT; CDR3 protein: CASSQLPGRVSSGGTEAFF
clone size: few; J gene: TRBJ2-1; V gene: TRBV5-1; D gene: TRBD2; CDR3 DNA: TGCGCCAGCGGAGGTGGAGCGGGGAGAACTCACAATGAGCAGTTCTTC; CDR3 protein: CASGGGAGRTHNEQFF
clone size: NA; J gene: TRBJ2-3; V gene: TRBV10-3; D gene: NA; CDR3 DNA: TGTGCCATCAGTGAGGGCCAATATAGCACAGATACGCAGTATTTT; CDR3 protein: CAISEGQYSTDTQYF
clone size: NA; J gene: TRBJ2-7; V gene: TRBV6-6; D gene: TRBD1; CDR3 DNA: TGTGCCAGCAGTTACTCATCGGACAGGCAAGACTACGAGCAGTACTTC; CDR3 protein: CASSYSSDRQDYEQYF
clone size: NA; J gene: TRBJ1-1; V gene: TRBV30; D gene: NA; CDR3 DNA: TGTGCCTGGAGTCGATCTAATACTGAAGCTTTCTTT; CDR3 protein: CAWSRSNTEAFF
clone size: NA; J gene: TRBJ2-5; V gene: TRBV18; D gene: NA; CDR3 DNA: TGTGCCAGCTCACCAGGGGAGCAAGAGACCCAGTACTTC; CDR3 protein: CASSPGEQETQYF
clone size: NA; J gene: TRBJ2-7; V gene: TRBV28; D gene: NA; CDR3 DNA: TGTGCCAGCAGCTACCTGCCGCCCAAGTCCTACGAGCAGTACTTC; CDR3 protein: CASSYLPPKSYEQYF
clone size: NA; J gene: TRBJ2-7; V gene: TRBV11-2; D gene: TRBD2; CDR3 DNA: TGTGCCAGCAGCGGGAGCGGGATGACCCCCTACGAGCAGTACTTC; CDR3 protein: CASSGSGMTPYEQYF
clone size: once; J gene: TRBJ2-1; V gene: TRBV5-6; D gene: TRBD2; CDR3 DNA: TGTGCCAGCAGCTTGTTACTAGCGGGGGACCAGCAGTTCTTC; CDR3 protein: CASSLLLAGDQQFF
clone size: NA; J gene: TRBJ1-2; V gene: TRBV2; D gene: NA; CDR3 DNA: TGTGCCAGCTCCGGACAGAACTATGGCTACACCTTC; CDR3 protein: CASSGQNYGYTF
clone size: NA; J gene: TRBJ1-5; V gene: TRBV6-4; D gene: NA; CDR3 DNA: TGTGCCAGCAGTGACGTAACAGTAAGCAATCAGCCCCAGCATTTT; CDR3 protein: CASSDVTVSNQPQHF
clone size: NA; J gene: TRBJ2-3; V gene: TRBV27; D gene: NA; CDR3 DNA: TGTGCCAGCAGTTCCCGGGGGTTGAGCACAGATACGCAGTATTTT; CDR3 protein: CASSSRGLSTDTQYF
clone size: once; J gene: TRBJ2-7; V gene: TRBV11-2; D gene: NA; CDR3 DNA: TGTGCCAGCAGCCTTCACCCCGGGGGATACGAGCAGTACTTC; CDR3 protein: CASSLHPGGYEQYF
clone size: NA; J gene: TRBJ2-5; V gene: TRBV7-2; D gene: TRBD2; CDR3 DNA: TGTGCCAGCACCCAACAGGATCACTACCGGGGGGGAACCCAGTACTTC; CDR3 protein: CASTQQDHYRGGTQYF
clone size: NA; J gene: TRBJ1-1; V gene: TRBV28; D gene: NA; CDR3 DNA: TGTGCCACCAATGAGGCGCGAAACACTGAAGCTTTCTTT; CDR3 protein: CATNEARNTEAFF
clone size: NA; J gene: TRBJ2-3; V gene: TRBV2; D gene: TRBD2; CDR3 DNA: TGTGCCAGCAAGGTTCTAGCGGGGCCCGATACGCAGTATTTT; CDR3 protein: CASKVLAGPDTQYF
clone size: NA; J gene: TRBJ2-3; V gene: TRBV6-4; D gene: NA; CDR3 DNA: TGTGCCAGCAGTGAGAGCATTGCAGATACGCAGTATTTT; CDR3 protein: CASSESIADTQYF
clone size: NA; J gene: TRBJ2-7; V gene: TRBV28; D gene: TRBD1; CDR3 DNA: TGTGCCAGCAGTTCCGACCCAACCGGGACAGTTCTCTACGAGCAGTACTTC; CDR3 protein: CASSSDPTGTVLYEQYF
clone size: NA; J gene: TRBJ2-1; V gene: TRBV2; D gene: TRBD2; CDR3 DNA: TGTGCCAGCAGACCTAGCGGGAGAGGCTATGAGCAGTTCTTC; CDR3 protein: CASRPSGRGYEQFF
clone size: NA; J gene: TRBJ2-1; V gene: TRBV14; D gene: NA; CDR3 DNA: TGTGCCAGCAGCCAAATTCTTGAGCAGTTCTTC; CDR3 protein: CASSQILEQFF
clone size: NA; J gene: TRBJ2-7; V gene: TRBV11-1; D gene: TRBD2; CDR3 DNA: TGTGCCAGCAGTCCGAAAACTAGCGGTACCTACGAGCAGTACTTC; CDR3 protein: CASSPKTSGTYEQYF
clone size: few; J gene: TRBJ2-3; V gene: TRBV7-9; D gene: NA; CDR3 DNA: TGTGCCAGCAGCCTCCCAAACGGGGATGGCACAGATACGCAGTATTTT; CDR3 protein: CASSLPNGDGTDTQYF
clone size: NA; J gene: TRBJ2-7; V gene: TRBV7-9; D gene: TRBD1; CDR3 DNA: TGTGCCAGCAGCAGAGCCGGGACAGATAACGAGCAGTACTTC; CDR3 protein: CASSRAGTDNEQYF
clone size: NA; J gene: TRBJ2-5; V gene: TRBV6-5; D gene: TRBD2; CDR3 DNA: TGTGCCAGCAGCCTCACTAGCGGGGGGGCCGAGACCCAGTACTTC; CDR3 protein: CASSLTSGGAETQYF
clone size: NA; J gene: TRBJ2-5; V gene: TRBV12-5; D gene: NA; CDR3 DNA: TGTGCTAGTGGGAACACAGAGACCCAGTACTTC; CDR3 protein: CASGNTETQYF
clone size: once; J gene: TRBJ2-7; V gene: TRBV29-1; D gene: NA; CDR3 DNA: TGCAGCGTTAGGGAGAGCCCCTACGAGCAGTACTTC; CDR3 protein: CSVRESPYEQYF
clone size: NA; J gene: TRBJ1-5; V gene: TRBV19; D gene: NA; CDR3 DNA: TGTGCCAGTACCCCGGGACACGAACAGCCCCAGCATTTT; CDR3 protein: CASTPGHEQPQHF
clone size: NA; J gene: TRBJ2-7; V gene: TRBV4-1; D gene: TRBD1; CDR3 DNA: TGCGCCAGCAGCCAAGGCATCGGACAGGGGATCCACGAGCAGTACTTC; CDR3 protein: CASSQGIGQGIHEQYF
clone size: NA; J gene: TRBJ1-5; V gene: TRBV7-2; D gene: NA; CDR3 DNA: TGTGCCAGCAGCTTAGTTGGAGTGGACAATCAGCCCCAGCATTTT; CDR3 protein: CASSLVGVDNQPQHF
clone size: NA; J gene: TRBJ1-2; V gene: TRBV7-9; D gene: NA; CDR3 DNA: TGTGCCAGCAGCTTAGTGGGCGATAACTATGGCTACACCTTC; CDR3 protein: CASSLVGDNYGYTF
clone size: NA; J gene: TRBJ2-3; V gene: TRBV11-3; D gene: TRBD2; CDR3 DNA: TGTGCCAGCAGTTCAAGGACTAGCGGGGGGACCACAGATACGCAGTATTTT; CDR3 protein: CASSSRTSGGTTDTQYF
clone size: NA; J gene: TRBJ2-7; V gene: TRBV18; D gene: TRBD1; CDR3 DNA: TGTGCCAGCTCACTTCAGGGGGCCTACGAGCAGTACTTC; CDR3 protein: CASSLQGAYEQYF
clone size: NA; J gene: TRBJ2-1; V gene: TRBV10-1; D gene: TRBD2; CDR3 DNA: TGCGCCAGCAGTGATGGCGGGGGGGTCAATGAGCAGTTCTTC; CDR3 protein: CASSDGGGVNEQFF
clone size: NA; J gene: TRBJ1-4; V gene: TRBV6-5; D gene: NA; CDR3 DNA: TGTGCCAGCAGTTACTTAGGGGCAACTAATGAAAAACTGTTTTTT; CDR3 protein: CASSYLGATNEKLFF
clone size: NA; J gene: TRBJ2-5; V gene: TRBV13; D gene: NA; CDR3 DNA: TGTGCCAGCAGCGCCGGGACTGTAGAAGAGACCCAGTACTTC; CDR3 protein: CASSAGTVEETQYF